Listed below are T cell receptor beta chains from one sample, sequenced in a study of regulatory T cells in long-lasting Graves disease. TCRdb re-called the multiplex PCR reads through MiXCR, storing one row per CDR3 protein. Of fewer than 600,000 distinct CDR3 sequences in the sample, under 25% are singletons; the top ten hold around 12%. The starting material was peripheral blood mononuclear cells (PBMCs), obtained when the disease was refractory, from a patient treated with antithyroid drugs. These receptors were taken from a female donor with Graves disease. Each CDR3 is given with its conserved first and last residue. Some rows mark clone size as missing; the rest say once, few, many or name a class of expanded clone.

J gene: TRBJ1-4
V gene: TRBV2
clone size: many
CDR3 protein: CATTWDRVNEKLFF

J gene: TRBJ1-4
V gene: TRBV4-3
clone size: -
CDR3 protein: CASSQGTGEKLFF

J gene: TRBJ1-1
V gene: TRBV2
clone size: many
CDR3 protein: CAYYRGNTEAFF

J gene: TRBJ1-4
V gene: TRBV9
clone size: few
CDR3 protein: CASSVATISDPNEKLFF

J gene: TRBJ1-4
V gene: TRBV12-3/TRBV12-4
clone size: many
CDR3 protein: CASSNPGQGEKLFF

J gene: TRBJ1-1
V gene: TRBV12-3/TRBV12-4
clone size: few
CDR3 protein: CAGSNLGTVNTEAFF

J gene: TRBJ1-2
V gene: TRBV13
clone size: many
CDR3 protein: CASSLVRVNGYTF

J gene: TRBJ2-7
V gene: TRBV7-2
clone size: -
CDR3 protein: CASSHSGTGFEQYF

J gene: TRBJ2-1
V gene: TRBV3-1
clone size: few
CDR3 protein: CASRHPGTSANEQFF

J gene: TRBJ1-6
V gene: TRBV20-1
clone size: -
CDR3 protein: CSASQGPPSYNSPLHF

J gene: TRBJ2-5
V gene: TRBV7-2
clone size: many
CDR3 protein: CASSPGLAGEETQYF

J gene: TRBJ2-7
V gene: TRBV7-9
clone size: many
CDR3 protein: CASSLDGTYEQYF

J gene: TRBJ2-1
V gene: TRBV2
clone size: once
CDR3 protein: CASTSTGGGYNEQFF

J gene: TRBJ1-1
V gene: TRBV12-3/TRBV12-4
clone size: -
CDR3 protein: CAGRPGTGDEAFF

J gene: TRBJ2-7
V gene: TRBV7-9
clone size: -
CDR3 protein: CASSFTGTHEQYF

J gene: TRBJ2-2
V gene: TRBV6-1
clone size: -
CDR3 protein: CASTGVTGELFF

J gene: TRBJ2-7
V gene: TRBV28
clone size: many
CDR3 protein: CASSLRQGLISYEQYF

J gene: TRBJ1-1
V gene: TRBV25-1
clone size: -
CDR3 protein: CASSDPGRADTEAFF

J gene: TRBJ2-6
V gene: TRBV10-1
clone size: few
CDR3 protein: CPQSGEGGSSGANVLTF

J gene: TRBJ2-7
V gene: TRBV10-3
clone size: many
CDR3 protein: CAISVRLAGGYEQYF

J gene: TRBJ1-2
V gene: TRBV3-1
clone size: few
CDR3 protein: CASSQEGVMHGYTF

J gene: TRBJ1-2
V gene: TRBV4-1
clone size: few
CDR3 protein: CASSHPGQGSTGYTF

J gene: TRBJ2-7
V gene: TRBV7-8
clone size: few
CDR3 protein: CASSLGGQGGAYEQYF

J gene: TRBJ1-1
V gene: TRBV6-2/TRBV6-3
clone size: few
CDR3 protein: CASSYSKGTEAFF

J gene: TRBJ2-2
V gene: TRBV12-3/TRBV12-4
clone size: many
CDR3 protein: CASSPRAAGELFF

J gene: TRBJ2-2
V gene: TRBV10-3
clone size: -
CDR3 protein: CAISDQGDGTGELFF

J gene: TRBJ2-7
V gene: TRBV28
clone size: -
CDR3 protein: CASGTHYEQYF

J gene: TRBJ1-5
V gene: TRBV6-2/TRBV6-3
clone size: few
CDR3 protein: CASSGGQAGNQPQHF

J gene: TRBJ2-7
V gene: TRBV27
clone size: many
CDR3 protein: CASSLIGETYEQYF

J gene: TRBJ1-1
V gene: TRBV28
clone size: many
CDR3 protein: CASGQGARGMTEAFF

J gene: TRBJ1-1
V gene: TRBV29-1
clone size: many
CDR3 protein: CSVAVLGGNTEAFF

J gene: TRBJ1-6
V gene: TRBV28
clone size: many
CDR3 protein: CASTTPGGQGNSPLHF

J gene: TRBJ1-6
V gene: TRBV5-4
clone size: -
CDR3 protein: CASSLQGVDNSPLHF

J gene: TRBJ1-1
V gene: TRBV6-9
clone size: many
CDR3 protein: CASSSRGINEAFF

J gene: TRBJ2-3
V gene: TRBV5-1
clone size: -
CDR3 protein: CASSLTRAPTDTQYF

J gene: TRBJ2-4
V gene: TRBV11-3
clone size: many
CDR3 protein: CASSSSFWPGRENIQYF

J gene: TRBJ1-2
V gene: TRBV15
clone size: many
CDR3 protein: CATSSYRELYGYTF